A single sample is the source of the 7 T cell receptor beta chains below, sequenced in a study of cytomegalovirus exposure and HLA in healthy donors. Profiling relied on immunoSEQ multiplex PCR, and the TCRdb table lists in-frame clones only, not all of them. The sample holds approximately 70,000 clones, 94% seen once. Sequenced material: PBMCs. Receptor source: a woman in her late teens or twenties in good health and CMV-seronegative.

The V gene is TRBV27, the J gene TRBJ2-3; TRBD2 aligns across 10 bases. V was pared by 0 bases and J by 4 bases, with 1 base of the junction left unmatched. The CDR3 is 15 residues long. CDR1 and CDR2 (germline): MNHEY, SMNVEV (reference sequence). CDR3 residues: CASSLSLAGADTQYF. The CDR3 coding sequence is TGTGCCAGCAGTTTATCCCTAGCGGGAGCAGATACGCAGTATTTT.

This sequence joins TRBV29-1 and TRBJ2-1; D gene unclear. The CDR3 consists of 13 residues. V was pared by 5 bases and J by 0 bases, with 8 bases between. The germline CDR1 and CDR2 sequences are SQVTM and ANQGSEA. This CDR3 reads CSVPRSSYNEQFF. CDR3 coding DNA: TGCAGCGTTCCAAGGAGCTCCTACAATGAGCAGTTCTTC.

The chain carries TRBV27 and TRBJ2-2; 9 nucleotides agree with TRBD1. The CDR3 spans 17 residues. Germline assignment: CDR1 MNHEY and CDR2 SMNVEV (reference sequence). Trimming removed 5 bases from V and 0 bases from J; junction bases left unmatched: 7. The CDR3, as DNA: TGTGCCAGCAGTGTGGTGGGACAGGGCCCGAACACCGGGGAGCTGTTTTTT. Its protein product is CASSVVGQGPNTGELFF.

Written as DNA, the CDR3 is TGTGCCAGCAGGGACAGTAAAAATAGCAATCAGCCCCAGCATTTT. Protein: CASRDSKNSNQPQHF. This chain links TRBV6-5 with TRBJ1-5; D is possibly TRBD1 (6 bases). CDR1 is MNHEY and CDR2 is SVGAGI in the germline V gene. Trimming shortened V by 6 bases and J by 0 bases, and 12 bases separated the two germline ends. CDR3 length: 15 amino acids.

The J gene is TRBJ2-3, the V gene TRBV15, with 8 bases identical to TRBD1. There are 16 residues in the CDR3. The V and J ends lost 2 bases and 3 bases, in that order; junction bases with no gene match: 7. CDR1 is LNHNV, CDR2 YYDKDF, per germline (reference sequence). The DNA for the CDR3 is TGTGCCACCAGCAGATCAAAGACAGGGGAGACAGATACGCAGTATTTT. Translation: CATSRSKTGETDTQYF. The full variable domain, in which reference TRBV15 and TRBJ2-3 provide the parts outside the CDR3, is DAMVIQNPRYQVTQFGKPVTLSCSQTLNHNVMYWYQQKSSQAPKLLFHYYDKDFNNEADTPDNFQSRRPNTSFCFLDIRSPGLGDTAMYLCATSRSKTGETDTQYFGPGTRLTVL.

The chain is built from TRBV30 and TRBJ2-3; 8 bases line up with TRBD2. Trimming cost V 7 bases and J 1 base; bases outside gene matches: 7. This CDR3 has 14 amino acids. The germline CDR1 and CDR2 sequences are GTSNPN and SVGIG (reference sequence). This chain's CDR3 is CASDRLARTDTQYF. The CDR3 DNA sequence: TGTGCCTCCGATAGACTAGCGCGCACAGATACGCAGTATTTT.

The CDR3 bases are TGTGCCAGCAGTCCGGGGGGAGGCCACGAGCAGTACTTC. Translation: CASSPGGGHEQYF. The V gene is TRBV6-5, the J gene TRBJ2-7, with 7 bases matching TRBD2. V was pared by 5 bases and J by 5 bases, with 6 bases of the junction left unmatched. CDR3 size: 13 residues. Germline V gene data show CDR1 as MNHEY and CDR2 as SVGAGI.